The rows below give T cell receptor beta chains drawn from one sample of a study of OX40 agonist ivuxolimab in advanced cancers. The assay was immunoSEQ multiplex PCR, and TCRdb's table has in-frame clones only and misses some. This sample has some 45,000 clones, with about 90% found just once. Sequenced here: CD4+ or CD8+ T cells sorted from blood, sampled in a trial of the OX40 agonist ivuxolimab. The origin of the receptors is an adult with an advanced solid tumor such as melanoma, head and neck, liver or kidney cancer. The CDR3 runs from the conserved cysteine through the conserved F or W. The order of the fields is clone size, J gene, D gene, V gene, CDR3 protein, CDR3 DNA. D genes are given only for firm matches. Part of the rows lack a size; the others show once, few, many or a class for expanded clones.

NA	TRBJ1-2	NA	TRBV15	CATSRVNTDYGYTF	TGTGCCACCAGCAGAGTTAACACGGACTATGGCTACACCTTC
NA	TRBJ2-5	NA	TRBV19	CASSIHMNQETQYF	TGTGCCAGTAGTATACACATGAACCAAGAGACCCAGTACTTC
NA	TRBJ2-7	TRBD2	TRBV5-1	CASSFRLAGVSYEQYF	TGCGCCAGCAGCTTCCGACTAGCGGGGGTCTCCTACGAGCAGTACTTC
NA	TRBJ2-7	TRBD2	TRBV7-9	CASSREGGYEQYF	TGTGCCAGCAGCCGGGAGGGCGGATACGAGCAGTACTTC
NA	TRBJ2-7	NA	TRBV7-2	CASSPETASYEQYF	TGTGCCAGCAGCCCCGAGACGGCCTCCTACGAGCAGTACTTC
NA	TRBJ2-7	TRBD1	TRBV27	CASSLETGVEQYF	TGTGCCAGCAGTTTAGAGACAGGGGTCGAGCAGTACTTC
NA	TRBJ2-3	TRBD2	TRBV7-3	CASSSGSGGLTDTQYF	TGTGCCAGCAGCTCAGGTAGCGGGGGGCTGACAGATACGCAGTATTTT
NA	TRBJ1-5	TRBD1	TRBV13	CASSFDRGGGPQHF	TGTGCCAGCAGCTTTGACAGGGGAGGCGGGCCCCAGCATTTT
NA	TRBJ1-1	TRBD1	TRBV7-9	CASSTGQVLEAFF	TGTGCCAGCAGCACGGGACAGGTCTTAGAAGCTTTCTTT
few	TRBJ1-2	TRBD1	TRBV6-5	CASSPSGGGGYGYTF	TGTGCCAGCAGTCCCTCAGGGGGCGGCGGCTATGGCTACACCTTC
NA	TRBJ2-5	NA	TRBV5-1	CASSLTGSQQETQYF	TGCGCCAGCAGCTTGACAGGGAGTCAGCAAGAGACCCAGTACTTC